The TCR beta chain described here comes from a study of OX40 agonist ivuxolimab in advanced cancers. Study-level information: Three individuals attained partial responses, comprising one hepatocellular carcinoma case and two cutaneous melanoma cases.

The study's findings and limits: The study observed clonal expansion of CD4+ and CD8+ blood T cells by week 6 at 0.1 to 3.0 mg/kg.

Details on this clone: The antigen remains unidentified.

The length of the CDR3 is 13 residues. Germline V gene lookup returns CDR1 GTSNPN and CDR2 SVGIG (reference sequence). V was pared by 5 bases and J by 4 bases, with 12 bases between. Profiled with immunoSEQ multiplex PCR; TCRdb holds only in-frame clones, not every one. The sample holds about 70,000 clones; more than 70% are singletons and the top ten take approximately 0.99%. The chain is built from TRBV30 and TRBJ1-5; possible D gene TRBD1, 5 bases. The sequence was obtained from an adult with an advanced solid tumor such as melanoma, head and neck, liver or kidney cancer. Sequences were derived from CD4+ or CD8+ T cells sorted from blood, sampled in a trial of the OX40 agonist ivuxolimab. The CDR3 reads CAWRGGTNQPQHF. For the CDR3, the DNA is TGTGCCTGGCGGGGGGGGACTAATCAGCCCCAGCATTTT.